This T cell receptor beta chain was recovered during a study of blood T cell repertoires in COVID-19. On the study more broadly: The United States, Italy and Spain supplied acute and convalescent COVID-19 samples. Sample material is recorded as cDNA or gDNA derived from T cells, B-cell-depleted T cells, or PBMCs.

How the authors handled the data: How many nucleated cells were present was estimated from reference gene primer amplification. Profiling relied on immunoSEQ multiplex PCR, and the TCRdb table lists in-frame clones only, not all of them. From that table come the V and J calls and clone size; the DNA was used to work out D and trimming. The repertoire holds about 62,000 clones, more than 75% seen once, with roughly 1% in the top ten. Trimming took 6 bases from V and 9 from J; bases not matched to a gene: 11. Germline loops: CDR1 SGDLS, CDR2 YYNGEE. The length of the CDR3 is 15 residues. The genes are TRBV9 and TRBJ2-3; 12 nucleotides match TRBD2. This TCR derives from a man between 65 and 79 years old with acute or convalescent COVID-19. Sequencing used peripheral blood. CDR3 bases: TGTGCCAGCACCCGACTAGCGGGAGAGGGGGGGACGCAGTATTTT. Protein sequence: CASTRLAGEGGTQYF.